This TCR beta chain was sequenced for a study of cytomegalovirus exposure and HLA in healthy donors. The donors were in the roughly 110-subject validation cohort, distinct from the approximately 610-subject first cohort. Using immunoSEQ multiplex PCR, the repertoire was profiled, and TCRdb retains in-frame clones only, with some absent. This table holds roughly 86,000 clones, less than 96% found once. Study-level results: Researchers counted around 160 TCR beta chains as cytomegalovirus-associated. Most sequenced TCRs were rare (though some public TCRs occurred in many donors).

This clone was observed once. Its antigen is as yet unknown. This clonotype was obtained from a young man in good health and CMV-seropositive. The specimen was PBMCs.

For the CDR3, the DNA is TGTGCCAGCAGGCCCAATAGGAACACTGAAGCTTTCTTT. Protein sequence: CASRPNRNTEAFF. The chain recombines TRBV2 with TRBJ1-1; D not certain. CDR3 size: 13 residues. The V and J ends lost 6 bases and 1 base respectively, with 9 bases between them. Germline assignment: CDR1 SNHLY and CDR2 FYNNEI.